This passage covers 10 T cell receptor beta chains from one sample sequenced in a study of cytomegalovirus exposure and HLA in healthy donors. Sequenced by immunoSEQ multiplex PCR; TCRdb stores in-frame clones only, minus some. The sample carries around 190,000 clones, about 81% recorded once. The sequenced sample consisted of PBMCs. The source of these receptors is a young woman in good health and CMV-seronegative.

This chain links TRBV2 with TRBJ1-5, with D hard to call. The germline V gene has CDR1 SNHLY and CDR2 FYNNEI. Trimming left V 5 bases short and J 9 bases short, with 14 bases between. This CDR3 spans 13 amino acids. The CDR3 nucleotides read TGTGCCAGCAGTCCAGAGGCACGGAGGCCCCAGCATTTT. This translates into CASSPEARRPQHF.

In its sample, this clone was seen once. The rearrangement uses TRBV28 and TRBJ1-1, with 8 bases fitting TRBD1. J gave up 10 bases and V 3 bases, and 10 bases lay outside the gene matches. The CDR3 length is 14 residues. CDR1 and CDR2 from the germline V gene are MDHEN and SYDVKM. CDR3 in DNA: TGTGCCAGCAGTTTTGTGCTGGACAGGGTACGAGCTTTCTTT. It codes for CASSFVLDRVRAFF. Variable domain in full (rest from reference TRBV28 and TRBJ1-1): DVKVTQSSRYLVKRTGEKVFLECVQDMDHENMFWYRQDPGLGLRLIYFSYDVKMKEKGDIPEGYSVSREKKERFSLILESASTNQTSMYLCASSFVLDRVRAFFGQGTRLTVV.

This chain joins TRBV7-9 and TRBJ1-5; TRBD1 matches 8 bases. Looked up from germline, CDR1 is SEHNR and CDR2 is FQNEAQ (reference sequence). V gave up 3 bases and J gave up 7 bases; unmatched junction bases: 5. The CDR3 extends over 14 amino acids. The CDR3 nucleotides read TGTGCCAGCAGCTTCGACAGGGGAGGGCAGCCCCAGCATTTT. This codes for CASSFDRGGQPQHF.

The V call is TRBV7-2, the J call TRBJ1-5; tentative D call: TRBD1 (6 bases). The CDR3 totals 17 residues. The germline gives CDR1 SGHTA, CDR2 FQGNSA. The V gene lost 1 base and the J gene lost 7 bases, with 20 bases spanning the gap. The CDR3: CASSLVPRGRGPQPQHF. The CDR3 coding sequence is TGTGCCAGCAGCTTAGTACCACGCGGCAGGGGACCCCAGCCCCAGCATTTT.

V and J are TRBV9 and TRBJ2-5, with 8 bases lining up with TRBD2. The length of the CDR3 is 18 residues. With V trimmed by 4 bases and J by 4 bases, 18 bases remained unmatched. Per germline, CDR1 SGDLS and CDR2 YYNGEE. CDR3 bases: TGTGCCAGCAGCCCCGGCGGGGGGCTAGCAGCCTCCGGAGAGACCCAGTACTTC. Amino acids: CASSPGGGLAASGETQYF.

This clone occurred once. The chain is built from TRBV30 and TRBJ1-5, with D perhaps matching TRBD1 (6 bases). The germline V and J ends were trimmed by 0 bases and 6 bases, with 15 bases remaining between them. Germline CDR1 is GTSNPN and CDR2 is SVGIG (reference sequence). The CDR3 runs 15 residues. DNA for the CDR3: TGTGCCTGGAGTGTACAGGGCTGGGAAAGTCAGCCCCAGCATTTT. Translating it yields CAWSVQGWESQPQHF. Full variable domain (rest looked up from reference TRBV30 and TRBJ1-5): SQTIHQWPATLVQPVGSPLSLECTVEGTSNPNLYWYRQAAGRGLQLLFYSVGIGQISSEVPQNLSASRPQDRQFILSSKKLLLSDSGFYLCAWSVQGWESQPQHFGDGTRLSIL.

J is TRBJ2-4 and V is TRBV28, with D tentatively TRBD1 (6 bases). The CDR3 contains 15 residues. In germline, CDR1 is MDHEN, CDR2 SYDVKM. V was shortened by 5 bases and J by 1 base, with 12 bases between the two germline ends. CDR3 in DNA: TGTGCCAGCAGTGTACAGGGAACGGCCAAAAACATTCAGTACTTC. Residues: CASSVQGTAKNIQYF. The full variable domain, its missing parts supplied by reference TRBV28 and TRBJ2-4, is DVKVTQSSRYLVKRTGEKVFLECVQDMDHENMFWYRQDPGLGLRLIYFSYDVKMKEKGDIPEGYSVSREKKERFSLILESASTNQTSMYLCASSVQGTAKNIQYFGAGTRLSVL.

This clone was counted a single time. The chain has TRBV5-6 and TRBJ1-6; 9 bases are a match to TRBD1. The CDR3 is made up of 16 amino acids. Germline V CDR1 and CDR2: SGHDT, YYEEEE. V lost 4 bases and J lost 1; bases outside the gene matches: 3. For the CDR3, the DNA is TGTGCCAGCAGCCCGGACAGGGGTTCCTATAATTCACCCCTCCACTTT. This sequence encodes CASSPDRGSYNSPLHF.

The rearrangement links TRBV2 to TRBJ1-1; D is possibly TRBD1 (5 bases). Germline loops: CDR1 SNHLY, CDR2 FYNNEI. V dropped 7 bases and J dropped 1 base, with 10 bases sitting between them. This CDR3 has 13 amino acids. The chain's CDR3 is CASKGLENTEAFF. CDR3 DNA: TGTGCCAGCAAGGGACTGGAGAACACTGAAGCTTTCTTT. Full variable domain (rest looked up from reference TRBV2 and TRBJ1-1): EPEVTQTPSHQVTQMGQEVILRCVPISNHLYFYWYRQILGQKVEFLVSFYNNEISEKSEIFDDQFSVERPDGSNFTLKIRSTKLEDSAMYFCASKGLENTEAFFGQGTRLTVV.

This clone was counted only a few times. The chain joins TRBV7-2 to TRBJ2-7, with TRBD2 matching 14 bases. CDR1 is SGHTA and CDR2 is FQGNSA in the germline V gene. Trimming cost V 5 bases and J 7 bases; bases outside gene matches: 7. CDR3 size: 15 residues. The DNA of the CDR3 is TGTGCCAGCAGCCTCGGGACTAGCGGGAGTGGAGAGCAGTACTTC. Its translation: CASSLGTSGSGEQYF.